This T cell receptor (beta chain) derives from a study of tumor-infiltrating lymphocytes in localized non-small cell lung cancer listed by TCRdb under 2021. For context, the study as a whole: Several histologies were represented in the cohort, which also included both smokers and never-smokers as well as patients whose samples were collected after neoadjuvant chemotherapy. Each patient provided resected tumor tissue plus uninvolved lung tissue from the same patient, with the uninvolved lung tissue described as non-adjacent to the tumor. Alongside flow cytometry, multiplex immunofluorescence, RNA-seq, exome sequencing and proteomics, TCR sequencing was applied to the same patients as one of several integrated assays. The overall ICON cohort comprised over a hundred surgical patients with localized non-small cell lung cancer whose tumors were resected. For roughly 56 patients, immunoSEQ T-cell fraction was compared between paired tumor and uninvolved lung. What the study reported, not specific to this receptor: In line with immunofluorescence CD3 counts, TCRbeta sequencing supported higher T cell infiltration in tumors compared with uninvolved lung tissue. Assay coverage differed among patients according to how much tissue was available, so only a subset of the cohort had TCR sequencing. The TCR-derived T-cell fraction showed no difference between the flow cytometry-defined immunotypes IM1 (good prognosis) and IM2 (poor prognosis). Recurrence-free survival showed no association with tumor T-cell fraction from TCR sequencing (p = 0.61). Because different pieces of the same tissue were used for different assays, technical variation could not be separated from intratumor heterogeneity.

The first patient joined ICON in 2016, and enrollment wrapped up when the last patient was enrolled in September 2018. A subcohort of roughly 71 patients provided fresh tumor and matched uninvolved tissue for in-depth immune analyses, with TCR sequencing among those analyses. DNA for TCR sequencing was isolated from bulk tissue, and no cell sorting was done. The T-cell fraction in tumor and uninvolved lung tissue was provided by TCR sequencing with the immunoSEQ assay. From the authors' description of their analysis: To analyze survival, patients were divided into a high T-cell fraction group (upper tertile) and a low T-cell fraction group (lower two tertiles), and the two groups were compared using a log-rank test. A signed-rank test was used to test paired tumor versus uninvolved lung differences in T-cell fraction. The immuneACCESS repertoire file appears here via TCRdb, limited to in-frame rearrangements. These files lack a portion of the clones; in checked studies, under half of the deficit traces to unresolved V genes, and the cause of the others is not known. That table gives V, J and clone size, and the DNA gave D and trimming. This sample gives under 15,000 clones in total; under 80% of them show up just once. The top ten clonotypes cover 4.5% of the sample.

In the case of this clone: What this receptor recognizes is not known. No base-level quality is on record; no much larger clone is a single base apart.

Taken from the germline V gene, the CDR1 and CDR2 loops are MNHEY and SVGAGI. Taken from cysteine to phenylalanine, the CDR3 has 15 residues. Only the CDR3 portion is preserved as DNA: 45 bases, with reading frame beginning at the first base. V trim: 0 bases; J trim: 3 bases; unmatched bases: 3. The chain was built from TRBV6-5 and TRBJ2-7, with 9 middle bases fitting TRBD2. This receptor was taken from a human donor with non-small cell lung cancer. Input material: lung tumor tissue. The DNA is TGTGCCAGCAGTTACTCTGCGGGAGGGGGCTACGAGCAGTACTTC. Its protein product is CASSYSAGGGYEQYF.